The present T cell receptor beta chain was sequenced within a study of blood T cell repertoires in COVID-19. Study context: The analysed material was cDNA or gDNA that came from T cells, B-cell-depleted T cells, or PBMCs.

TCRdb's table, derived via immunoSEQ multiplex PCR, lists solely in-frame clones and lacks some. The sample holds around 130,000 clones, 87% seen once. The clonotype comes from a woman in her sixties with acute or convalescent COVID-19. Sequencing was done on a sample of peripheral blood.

For the CDR3, the DNA is TGTGCCACATTTCCGGGAGACTCTGGAAACACCATATATTTT. It yields the protein CATFPGDSGNTIYF. The chain has TRBV6-5 and TRBJ1-3; D unresolved. Deletions cut 10 bases from V and 0 bases from J, with 13 bases between. The CDR3 has 14 amino acids. Germline CDR1 MNHEY, CDR2 SVGAGI.